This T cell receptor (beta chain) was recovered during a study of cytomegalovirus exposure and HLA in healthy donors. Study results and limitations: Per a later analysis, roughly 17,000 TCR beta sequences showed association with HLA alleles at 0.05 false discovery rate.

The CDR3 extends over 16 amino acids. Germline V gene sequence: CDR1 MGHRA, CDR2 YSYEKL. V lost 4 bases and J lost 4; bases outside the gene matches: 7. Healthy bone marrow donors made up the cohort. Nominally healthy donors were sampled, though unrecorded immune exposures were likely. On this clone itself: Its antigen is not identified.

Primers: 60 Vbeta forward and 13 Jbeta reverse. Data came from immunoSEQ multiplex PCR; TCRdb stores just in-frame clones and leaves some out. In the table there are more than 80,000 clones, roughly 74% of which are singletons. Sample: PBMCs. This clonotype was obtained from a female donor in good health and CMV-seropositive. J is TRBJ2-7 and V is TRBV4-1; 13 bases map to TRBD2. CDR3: CASSPAGLAGLYEQYF. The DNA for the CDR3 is TGCGCCAGCAGCCCCGCGGGACTAGCGGGGTTATACGAGCAGTACTTC.